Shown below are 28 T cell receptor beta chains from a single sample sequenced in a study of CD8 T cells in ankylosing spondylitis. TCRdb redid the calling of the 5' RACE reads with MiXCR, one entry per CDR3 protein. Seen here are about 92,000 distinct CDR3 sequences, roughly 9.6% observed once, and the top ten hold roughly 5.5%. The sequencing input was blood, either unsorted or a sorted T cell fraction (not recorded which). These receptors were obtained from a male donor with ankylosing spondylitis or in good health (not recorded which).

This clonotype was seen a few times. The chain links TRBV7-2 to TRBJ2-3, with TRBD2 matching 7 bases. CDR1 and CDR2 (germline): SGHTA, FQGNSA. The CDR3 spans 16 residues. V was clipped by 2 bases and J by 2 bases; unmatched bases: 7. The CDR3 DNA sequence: TGTGCCAGCAGCTTACTCGGGGGGATTCCCACAGATACGCAGTATTTT. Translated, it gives CASSLLGGIPTDTQYF.

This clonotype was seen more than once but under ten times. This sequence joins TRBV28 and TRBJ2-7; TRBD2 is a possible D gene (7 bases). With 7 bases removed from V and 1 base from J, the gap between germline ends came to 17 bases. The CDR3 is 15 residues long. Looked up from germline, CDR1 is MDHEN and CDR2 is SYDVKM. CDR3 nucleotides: TGTGCCAGCACCTCAGAGGGGGGGATTTCCTACGAGCAGTACTTC. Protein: CASTSEGGISYEQYF.

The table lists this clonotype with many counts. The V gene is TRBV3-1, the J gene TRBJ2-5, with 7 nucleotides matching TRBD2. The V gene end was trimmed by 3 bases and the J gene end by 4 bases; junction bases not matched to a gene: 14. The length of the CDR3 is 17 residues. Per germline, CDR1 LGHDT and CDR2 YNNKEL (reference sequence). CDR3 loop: CASSHVPGLWWGETQYF. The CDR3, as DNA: TGTGCCAGCAGCCACGTCCCGGGACTATGGTGGGGAGAGACCCAGTACTTC.

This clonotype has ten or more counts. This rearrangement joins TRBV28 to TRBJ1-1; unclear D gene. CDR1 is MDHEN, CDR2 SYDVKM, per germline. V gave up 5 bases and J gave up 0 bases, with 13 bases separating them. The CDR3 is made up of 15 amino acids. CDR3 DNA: TGTGCCAGCAGTCAGCACCCGACCGTGAACACTGAAGCTTTCTTT. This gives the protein CASSQHPTVNTEAFF.

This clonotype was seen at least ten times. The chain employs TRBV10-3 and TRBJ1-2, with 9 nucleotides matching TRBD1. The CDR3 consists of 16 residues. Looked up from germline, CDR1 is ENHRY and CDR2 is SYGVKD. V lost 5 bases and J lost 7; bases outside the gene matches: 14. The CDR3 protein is CAISQLLPGTGFGYTF. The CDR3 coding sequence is TGTGCCATCAGTCAGCTACTACCCGGGACAGGGTTTGGCTACACCTTC.

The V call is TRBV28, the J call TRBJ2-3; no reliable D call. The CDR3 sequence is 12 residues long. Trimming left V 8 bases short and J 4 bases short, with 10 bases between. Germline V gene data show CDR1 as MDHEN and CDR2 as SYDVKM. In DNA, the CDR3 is TGTGCCAGCGCCGGGTCGGCAGATACGCAGTATTTT. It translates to CASAGSADTQYF.

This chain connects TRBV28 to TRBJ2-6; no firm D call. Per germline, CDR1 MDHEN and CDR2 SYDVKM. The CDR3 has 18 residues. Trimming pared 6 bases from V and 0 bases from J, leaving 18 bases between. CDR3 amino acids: CASRIRWAASSGANVLTF. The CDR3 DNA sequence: TGTGCCAGCAGAATTCGGTGGGCGGCAAGCTCTGGGGCCAACGTCCTGACTTTC.

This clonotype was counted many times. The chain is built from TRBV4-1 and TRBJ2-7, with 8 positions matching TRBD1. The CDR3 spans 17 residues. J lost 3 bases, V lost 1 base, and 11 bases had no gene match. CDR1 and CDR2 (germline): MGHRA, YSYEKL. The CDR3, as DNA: TGCGCCAGCAGCCAAGCAACGGGGCGGGACAGGCGCTACGAGCAGTACTTC. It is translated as CASSQATGRDRRYEQYF.

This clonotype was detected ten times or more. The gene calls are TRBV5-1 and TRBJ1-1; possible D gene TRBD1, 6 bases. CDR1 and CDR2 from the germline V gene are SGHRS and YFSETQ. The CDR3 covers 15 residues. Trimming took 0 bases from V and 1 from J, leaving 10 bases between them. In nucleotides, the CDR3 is TGCGCCAGCAGCTTGGACAGGGTCGGGAACACTGAAGCTTTCTTT. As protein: CASSLDRVGNTEAFF.

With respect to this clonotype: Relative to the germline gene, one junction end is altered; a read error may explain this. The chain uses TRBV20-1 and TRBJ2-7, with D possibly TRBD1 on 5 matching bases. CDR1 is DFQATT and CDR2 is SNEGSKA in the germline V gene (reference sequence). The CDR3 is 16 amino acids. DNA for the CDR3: TGCAGCGCTTGGGGCGAGTCGGATCTCAGCTCCTACGAGCAGCACTTC. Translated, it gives CSAWGESDLSSYEQHF.

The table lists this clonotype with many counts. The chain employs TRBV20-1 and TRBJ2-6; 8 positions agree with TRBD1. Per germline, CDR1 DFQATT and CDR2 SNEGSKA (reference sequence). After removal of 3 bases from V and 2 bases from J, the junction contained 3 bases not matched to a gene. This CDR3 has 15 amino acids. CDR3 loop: CSASSGGAGANVLTF. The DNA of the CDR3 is TGCAGTGCTAGTTCAGGGGGCGCTGGGGCCAACGTCCTGACTTTC.

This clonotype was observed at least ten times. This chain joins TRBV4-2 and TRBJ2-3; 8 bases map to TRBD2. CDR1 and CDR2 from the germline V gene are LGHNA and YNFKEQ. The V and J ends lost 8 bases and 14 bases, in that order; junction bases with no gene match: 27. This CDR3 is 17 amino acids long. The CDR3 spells CASGPSQTSGGADIPYF. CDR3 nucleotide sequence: TGTGCCAGCGGACCTTCCCAGACATCCGGGGGGGCCGACATCCCGTATTTT.

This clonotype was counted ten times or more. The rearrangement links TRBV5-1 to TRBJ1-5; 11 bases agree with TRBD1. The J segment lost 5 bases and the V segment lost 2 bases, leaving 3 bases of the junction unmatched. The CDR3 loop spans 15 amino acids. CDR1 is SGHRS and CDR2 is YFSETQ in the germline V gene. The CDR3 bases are TGCGCCAGCAGCTTAGGACAGGGGGCAGATCAGCCCCAGCATTTT. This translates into CASSLGQGADQPQHF.

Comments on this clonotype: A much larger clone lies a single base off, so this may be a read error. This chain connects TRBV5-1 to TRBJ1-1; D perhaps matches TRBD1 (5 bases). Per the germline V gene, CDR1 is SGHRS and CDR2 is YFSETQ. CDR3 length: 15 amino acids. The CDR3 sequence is CVSSLAAGRGTEAFF. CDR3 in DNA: TGCGTCAGCAGCTTGGCAGCAGGGAGAGGGACTGAAGCTTTCTTT.

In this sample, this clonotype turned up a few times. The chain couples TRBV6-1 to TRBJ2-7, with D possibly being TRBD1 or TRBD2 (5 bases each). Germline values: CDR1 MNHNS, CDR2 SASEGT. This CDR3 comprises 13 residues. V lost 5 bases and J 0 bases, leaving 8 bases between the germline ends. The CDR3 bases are TGTGCCAGCAGTAGGGACGTCTCCTACGAGCAGTACTTC. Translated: CASSRDVSYEQYF.

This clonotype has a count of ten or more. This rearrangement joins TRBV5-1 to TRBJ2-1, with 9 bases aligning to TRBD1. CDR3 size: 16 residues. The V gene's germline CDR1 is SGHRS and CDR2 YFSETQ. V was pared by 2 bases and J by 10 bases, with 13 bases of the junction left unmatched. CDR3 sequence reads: CASSFRDRGGTLEQFF. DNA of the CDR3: TGCGCCAGCAGCTTTAGAGACAGGGGGGGAACGTTGGAGCAGTTCTTC.

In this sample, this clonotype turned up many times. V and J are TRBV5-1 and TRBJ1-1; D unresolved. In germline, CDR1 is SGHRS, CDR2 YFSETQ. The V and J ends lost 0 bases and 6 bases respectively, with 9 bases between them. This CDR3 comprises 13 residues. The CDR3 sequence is CASSLGGRPEAFF. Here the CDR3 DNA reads TGCGCCAGCAGCTTGGGAGGACGGCCTGAAGCTTTCTTT.

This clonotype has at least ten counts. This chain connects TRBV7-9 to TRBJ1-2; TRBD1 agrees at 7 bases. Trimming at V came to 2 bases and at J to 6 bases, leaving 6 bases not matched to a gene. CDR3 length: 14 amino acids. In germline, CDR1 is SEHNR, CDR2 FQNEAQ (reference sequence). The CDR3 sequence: CASSLSDRADGYTF. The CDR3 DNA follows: TGTGCCAGCAGCTTAAGCGACAGGGCGGATGGCTACACCTTC.

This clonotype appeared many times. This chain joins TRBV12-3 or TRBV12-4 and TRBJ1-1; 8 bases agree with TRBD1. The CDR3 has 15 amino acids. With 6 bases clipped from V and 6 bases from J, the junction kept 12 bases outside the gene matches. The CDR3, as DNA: TGTGCCAGCAGACCAAGGACAGGGTTGTTACCTGAAGCTTTCTTT. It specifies CASRPRTGLLPEAFF.

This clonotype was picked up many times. CDR3 sequence: CASSTLWWQETQYF. DNA of the CDR3: TGCGCCAGCAGCACCCTATGGTGGCAAGAGACCCAGTACTTC. This chain uses TRBV5-1 with TRBJ2-5; D remains ambiguous. V was pared by 4 bases and J by 2 bases, with 12 bases between. Germline V gives CDR1 SGHRS, CDR2 YFSETQ. The CDR3 has 14 amino acids.

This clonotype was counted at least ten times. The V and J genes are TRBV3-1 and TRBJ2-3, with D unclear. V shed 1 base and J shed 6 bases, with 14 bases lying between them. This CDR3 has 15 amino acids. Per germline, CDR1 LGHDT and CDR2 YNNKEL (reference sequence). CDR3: CASSQVVSPRDTQYF. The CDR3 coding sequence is TGTGCCAGCAGCCAAGTTGTGTCTCCCAGGGATACGCAGTATTTT.

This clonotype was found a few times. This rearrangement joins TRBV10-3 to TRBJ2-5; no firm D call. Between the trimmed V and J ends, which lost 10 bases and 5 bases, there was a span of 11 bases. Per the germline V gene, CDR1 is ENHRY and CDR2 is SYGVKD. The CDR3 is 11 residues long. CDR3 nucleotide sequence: TGTGCCACCGGGCTTGAGGAGACCCAGTACTTC. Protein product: CATGLEETQYF.

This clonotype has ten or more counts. The DNA of the CDR3 is TGTGCCAGCAGTACGTCCGAGCGGGTATCCTACAATGAGCAGTTCTTC. Translating gives CASSTSERVSYNEQFF. The chain couples TRBV28 to TRBJ2-1; D may be TRBD2 (6 bases). The germline CDR1 and CDR2 sequences are MDHEN and SYDVKM. Trimming pared 5 bases from V and 1 base from J, leaving 15 bases between. This CDR3 region has 16 residues.

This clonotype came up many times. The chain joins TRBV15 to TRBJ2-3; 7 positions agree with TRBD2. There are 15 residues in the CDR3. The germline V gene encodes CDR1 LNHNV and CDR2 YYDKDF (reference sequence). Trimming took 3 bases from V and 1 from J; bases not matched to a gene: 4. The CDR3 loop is CATSSWGGGTDTQYF. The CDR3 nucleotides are TGTGCCACCAGCAGTTGGGGGGGTGGCACAGATACGCAGTATTTT.

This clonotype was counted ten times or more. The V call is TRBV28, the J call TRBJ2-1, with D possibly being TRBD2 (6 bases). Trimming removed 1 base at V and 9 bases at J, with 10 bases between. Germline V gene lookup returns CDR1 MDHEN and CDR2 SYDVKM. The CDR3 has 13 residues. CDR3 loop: CASSLLLASEQFF. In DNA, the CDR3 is TGTGCCAGCAGTTTATTACTAGCCAGTGAGCAGTTCTTC. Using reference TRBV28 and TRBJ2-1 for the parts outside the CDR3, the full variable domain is DVKVTQSSRYLVKRTGEKVFLECVQDMDHENMFWYRQDPGLGLRLIYFSYDVKMKEKGDIPEGYSVSREKKERFSLILESASTNQTSMYLCASSLLLASEQFFGPGTRLTVL.

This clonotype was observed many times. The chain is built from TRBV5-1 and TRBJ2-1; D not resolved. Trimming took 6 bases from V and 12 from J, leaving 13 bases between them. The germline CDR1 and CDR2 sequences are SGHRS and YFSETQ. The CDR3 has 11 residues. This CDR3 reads CASTREQVQFF. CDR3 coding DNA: TGCGCCAGCACCCGAGAGCAGGTGCAGTTCTTC.

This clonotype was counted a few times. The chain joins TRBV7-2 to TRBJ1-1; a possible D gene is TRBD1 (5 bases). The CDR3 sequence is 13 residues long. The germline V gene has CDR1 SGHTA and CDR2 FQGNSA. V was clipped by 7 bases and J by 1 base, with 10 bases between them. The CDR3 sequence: CASTLRGNTEAFF. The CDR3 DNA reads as TGTGCCAGCACTCTAAGGGGGAACACTGAAGCTTTCTTT.

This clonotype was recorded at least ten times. The CDR3 loop reads CASRDTFYGYTF. The CDR3 DNA sequence: TGTGCCAGCAGAGACACTTTCTATGGCTACACCTTC. The chain uses TRBV6-5 and TRBJ1-2; D is undetermined. Germline V gives CDR1 MNHEY, CDR2 SVGAGI. CDR3 length equals 12 residues. Trimming pared 6 bases from V and 4 bases from J, leaving 9 bases between.